Listed below are T cell receptor beta chains from one sample, sequenced in a study of monozygotic twins with inflammatory bowel disease. TCRdb reprocessed the 5' RACE reads and keeps a single row for each CDR3 protein, giving no DNA. The table counts approximately 400,000 distinct CDR3 sequences; 2% to 3% lies in the top ten. The sequenced sample was blood. Receptors were obtained from a human donor with ulcerative colitis or Crohn's disease, or a healthy co-twin of an affected twin (not recorded which). The CDR3 runs from the conserved cysteine through the conserved F or W. The order of the fields is J gene, V gene, CDR3 protein.

J: TRBJ1-1; V: TRBV7-2; CDR3: CASSLVGAGIMNTEAFF
J: TRBJ2-1; V: TRBV7-7; CDR3: CASSYGLAGVDEQFF
J: TRBJ2-1; V: TRBV29-1; CDR3: CSVELGDEQFF
J: TRBJ1-4; V: TRBV5-5; CDR3: CASKTVGPDRVSGEKLFF
J: TRBJ1-1; V: TRBV7-2; CDR3: CASSVSVMNTEAFF
J: TRBJ2-1; V: TRBV7-3; CDR3: CASSFGAEGEEFF
J: TRBJ2-3; V: TRBV20-1; CDR3: CSARDPATSPDTQYF
J: TRBJ2-5; V: TRBV5-1; CDR3: CASSLNTGEETQYF
J: TRBJ1-5; V: TRBV9; CDR3: CASSGGTGGGHPQHF
J: TRBJ2-1; V: TRBV29-1; CDR3: CSVEENSINEQFF
J: TRBJ1-5; V: TRBV7-8; CDR3: CASSPEGQENQPQHF
J: TRBJ2-7; V: TRBV18; CDR3: CASSPRDGPSSYEQYF
J: TRBJ1-5; V: TRBV10-3; CDR3: CAISESGSNQPQHF
J: TRBJ2-7; V: TRBV2; CDR3: CASRQGGEQYF
J: TRBJ2-1; V: TRBV4-1; CDR3: CASSQVDLGFRSYNEQFF
J: TRBJ2-3; V: TRBV7-2; CDR3: CASSTDGGGGTDTQYF
J: TRBJ2-1; V: TRBV6-2/TRBV6-3; CDR3: CASSSGVAYNEQFF
J: TRBJ1-1; V: TRBV2; CDR3: CASNTANTEAFF
J: TRBJ2-7; V: TRBV20-1; CDR3: CSARAQTSRYGSEQYF
J: TRBJ1-5; V: TRBV4-1; CDR3: CASSQDRGFGQPQHF
J: TRBJ1-5; V: TRBV2; CDR3: CASMAENQPQHF
J: TRBJ2-3; V: TRBV7-3; CDR3: CASSLIGGGTDTQYF
J: TRBJ2-3; V: TRBV4-2; CDR3: CASSYTGQGADTQYF
J: TRBJ1-4; V: TRBV6-1; CDR3: CASSIRDRVYEKLFF